The 32 T cell receptor beta chains in this list originate from one sample, sequenced in a study of OX40 agonist ivuxolimab in advanced cancers. The table came from immunoSEQ multiplex PCR; TCRdb's copy has only in-frame clones and leaves some out. The sample lists roughly 56,000 clones, roughly 86% occurring once. Sequencing used CD4+ or CD8+ T cells sorted from blood, obtained in a trial of the OX40 agonist ivuxolimab. These receptors all come from an adult with an advanced solid tumor such as melanoma, head and neck, liver or kidney cancer.

About this clone: Other nucleotide sequences from this sample produce the same CDR3. The V call is TRBV5-8, the J call TRBJ1-2; 7 nucleotides agree with TRBD1. V shed 4 bases, J shed 5 bases, and the junction held 11 bases outside the gene matches. The CDR3 runs to 15 residues. From germline, CDR1 is SGHTS and CDR2 YDEGEE. The CDR3 nucleotides read TGTGCCAGCAGCCTGGCAGGGGGAGTGGTGTATGGCTACACCTTC. It specifies CASSLAGGVVYGYTF.

The DNA for the CDR3 is TGTGCCATCAGTGAAGGGACAGGGATGGAGCAGCCCCAGCATTTT. Protein product: CAISEGTGMEQPQHF. The gene calls are TRBV10-3 and TRBJ1-5; TRBD1 aligns across 9 bases. Per germline, CDR1 ENHRY and CDR2 SYGVKD. The V gene end was trimmed by 3 bases and the J gene end by 7 bases; junction bases not matched to a gene: 7. The CDR3 is 15 amino acids.

This chain connects TRBV5-4 to TRBJ2-5; no clear D. The CDR3 loop spans 13 amino acids. With 1 base removed from V and 2 bases from J, the gap between germline ends came to 6 bases. CDR1 and CDR2 from the germline V gene are SGHNT and YYREEE (reference sequence). Here the CDR3 reads CASSLNRQETQYF. For the CDR3, the DNA is TGTGCCAGCAGCTTGAACAGACAAGAGACCCAGTACTTC.

This rearrangement joins TRBV4-3 to TRBJ2-5; D is uncertain. There are 13 residues in the CDR3. Looked up from germline, CDR1 is LGHNA and CDR2 is YSLEER. V was shortened by 4 bases and J by 1 base, with 7 bases between the two germline ends. The CDR3 sequence is CASSLSIQETQYF. The CDR3 DNA follows: TGCGCCAGCAGCCTTTCCATCCAAGAGACCCAGTACTTC.

V usage is TRBV28 and J usage is TRBJ2-7, with D unresolved. V lost 5 bases to trimming and J lost 2 bases, with 22 bases between them. CDR3 length: 17 amino acids. Germline CDR1 MDHEN, CDR2 SYDVKM. In DNA, the CDR3 is TGTGCCAGCAGTCCCGGCCTGTATCACATCGGCCCCTACGAGCAGTACTTC. It codes for CASSPGLYHIGPYEQYF.

The J gene is TRBJ2-7, the V gene TRBV27; no clear D gene. This CDR3 is built from 12 residues. Germline lookup yields CDR1 MNHEY and CDR2 SMNVEV (reference sequence). Deletions cut 2 bases from V and 10 bases from J, with 12 bases between. The CDR3 sequence: CASSLRAGQQYF. In DNA, the CDR3 is TGTGCCAGCAGTTTACGAGCCGGGCAACAGTACTTC.

The chain recombines TRBV7-3 with TRBJ2-1, with a possible D match to TRBD2 (6 bases). The CDR3 totals 12 residues. Trimming took off 6 bases at V and 9 bases at J, with 12 bases between the two ends. Germline assignment: CDR1 SGHTA and CDR2 FQGTGA. The CDR3 DNA is TGTGCCAGCAGGGCCCGGGGGATTGAGCAGTTCTTC. Protein sequence: CASRARGIEQFF.

The rearrangement joins TRBV11-2 to TRBJ2-5, with D possibly being TRBD1 or TRBD2 (6 bases each). The germline V gene has CDR1 SGHAT and CDR2 FQNNGV. The CDR3 consists of 14 residues. Trimming removed 5 bases from V and 5 bases from J, with 15 bases in between. The CDR3 loop is CASSHWGAGETQYF. CDR3 nucleotides: TGTGCCAGCAGCCATTGGGGGGCAGGCGAGACCCAGTACTTC.

The genes are TRBV11-1 and TRBJ2-2; 9 positions agree with TRBD1. V was pared by 3 bases and J by 5 bases, with 4 bases of the junction left unmatched. Germline CDR1 and CDR2: SGHAT and FQDESV (reference sequence). The CDR3 is made up of 15 amino acids. The DNA for the CDR3 is TGTGCCAGCAGCTTTACAGGGGGCTTAACCGGGGAGCTGTTTTTT. Amino acid sequence: CASSFTGGLTGELFF. The variable domain in full, with the rest retrieved from reference TRBV11-1 and TRBJ2-2, is EAEVAQSPRYKITEKSQAVAFWCDPISGHATLYWYRQILGQGPELLVQFQDESVVDDSQLPKDRFSAERLKGVDSTLKIQPAELGDSAMYLCASSFTGGLTGELFFGEGSRLTVL.

The chain links TRBV6-1 to TRBJ1-5, with 7 bases matching TRBD1. Germline CDR1 reads MNHNS; CDR2 reads SASEGT. V trimming: 2 bases; J trimming: 11 bases; junction bases outside the gene matches: 6. This CDR3 contains 13 residues. The CDR3 nucleotides read TGTGCCAGCAGTGAAAAGGGACAGCGGGCCCAGCATTTT. It specifies CASSEKGQRAQHF.

This chain uses TRBV5-6 with TRBJ2-2; possibly TRBD1 for D (6 bases). The CDR3 contains 17 residues. CDR1 SGHDT and CDR2 YYEEEE come from the germline V gene. The V gene lost 5 bases and the J gene lost 0 bases, with 17 bases spanning the gap. CDR3 nucleotides: TGTGCCAGCAGTCTTAGGACAGACAACTCGAACACCGGGGAGCTGTTTTTT. Amino acid sequence: CASSLRTDNSNTGELFF.

This chain links TRBV2 with TRBJ2-2; D is unresolved. The germline V gene encodes CDR1 SNHLY and CDR2 FYNNEI. The CDR3 covers 12 residues. V was clipped by 6 bases and J by 2 bases, with 4 bases between them. CDR3 amino acids: CASSLNTGELFF. For the CDR3, the DNA is TGTGCCAGCAGCCTCAACACCGGGGAGCTGTTTTTT. The entire variable domain, with the rest obtained from reference TRBV2 and TRBJ2-2, is as follows: EPEVTQTPSHQVTQMGQEVILRCVPISNHLYFYWYRQILGQKVEFLVSFYNNEISEKSEIFDDQFSVERPDGSNFTLKIRSTKLEDSAMYFCASSLNTGELFFGEGSRLTVL.

The J gene is TRBJ2-7, the V gene TRBV7-2, with D possibly TRBD1 on 5 matching bases. V lost 9 bases, J lost 4 bases, and 13 bases lay in between. The length of the CDR3 is 12 residues. From germline, CDR1 is SGHTA and CDR2 FQGNSA. Written as DNA, the CDR3 is TGTGCCAGTTCCCGCCCAGGGTACGAGCAGTACTTC. This gives the protein CASSRPGYEQYF.

In this sample, this clone turned up once. The chain uses TRBV28 and TRBJ2-3; 8 bases are a match to TRBD1. Per the germline V gene, CDR1 is MDHEN and CDR2 is SYDVKM. This CDR3 contains 15 residues. Losses at the gene ends were 2 bases for V and 6 bases for J; bases not matched to a gene: 7. CDR3 DNA sequence: TGTGCCAGCAGTTTAATGCAGGGGGCGCGGGATACGCAGTATTTT. As protein: CASSLMQGARDTQYF. The full variable domain, its missing parts supplied by reference TRBV28 and TRBJ2-3, is DVKVTQSSRYLVKRTGEKVFLECVQDMDHENMFWYRQDPGLGLRLIYFSYDVKMKEKGDIPEGYSVSREKKERFSLILESASTNQTSMYLCASSLMQGARDTQYFGPGTRLTVL.

This chain uses TRBV5-4 with TRBJ2-1; the D gene is possibly TRBD2 (7 bases). Trimming left V 4 bases short and J 6 bases short, with 14 bases between. Germline lookup yields CDR1 SGHNT and CDR2 YYREEE (reference sequence). The CDR3 loop spans 14 amino acids. CDR3 DNA sequence: TGTGCCAGCAGCCCGGGGGGCCGGGGCAATGAGCAGTTCTTC. It codes for CASSPGGRGNEQFF.

Only one count was recorded for this clone. V usage is TRBV2 and J usage is TRBJ1-5; 8 nucleotides line up with TRBD1. The CDR3 is 17 residues long. The J segment lost 4 bases and the V segment lost 2 bases, leaving 10 bases of the junction unmatched. Germline V CDR1 and CDR2: SNHLY, FYNNEI. CDR3 in DNA: TGTGCCAGCAGTGAAATTGGTTGGGACAGGTTAAATCAGCCCCAGCATTTT. This codes for CASSEIGWDRLNQPQHF.

The V gene is TRBV7-6, the J gene TRBJ1-5; 9 bases map to TRBD1. Germline values: CDR1 SGHVS, CDR2 FNYEAQ. V lost 5 bases to trimming and J lost 2 bases; unmatched junction nucleotides: 1. The CDR3 has 14 residues. The CDR3 reads CASSRQGGNQPQHF. CDR3 sequence (DNA): TGTGCCAGCAGCCGACAGGGGGGCAATCAGCCCCAGCATTTT.

There are a few counts of this clone. The rearrangement links TRBV5-6 to TRBJ1-1; the D gene is possibly TRBD1 (6 bases). CDR1 SGHDT and CDR2 YYEEEE come from the germline V gene. This CDR3 has 11 amino acids. The V end was cut by 4 bases, the J end by 7 bases, with 8 bases between. The CDR3, as DNA: TGTGCCAGCAGCACACAGGGTGAAGCTTTCTTT. Encoded protein: CASSTQGEAFF.

The chain has TRBV5-1 and TRBJ1-4; D perhaps matches TRBD1 (5 bases). This CDR3 spans 15 amino acids. Germline CDR1 reads SGHRS; CDR2 reads YFSETQ. V was shortened by 0 bases and J by 5 bases, with 11 bases between the two germline ends. CDR3 nucleotide sequence: TGCGCCAGCAGCTTGGGCGACAGTCGGAATGAAAAACTGTTTTTT. Encoded protein: CASSLGDSRNEKLFF.

This sequence joins TRBV6-6 and TRBJ1-5; 7 nucleotides match TRBD1. The CDR3 is 14 residues long. Losses at the gene ends were 6 bases for V and 3 bases for J; bases not matched to a gene: 5. Germline CDR1 is MNHNY and CDR2 is SVGAGI (reference sequence). This CDR3 is CASSVGTVNQPQHF. CDR3 DNA: TGTGCCAGCAGCGTAGGGACAGTCAATCAGCCCCAGCATTTT.

This chain links TRBV10-1 with TRBJ1-2; D may be TRBD1 (5 bases). The CDR3 runs 16 residues. CDR1 WNHNN and CDR2 SYGVQD come from the germline V gene (reference sequence). With 7 bases removed from V and 2 bases from J, the gap between germline ends came to 20 bases. CDR3 region: CASTEGTDFVNYGYTF. CDR3 coding DNA: TGCGCCAGCACGGAGGGGACCGACTTCGTAAACTATGGCTACACCTTC.

This chain links TRBV30 with TRBJ2-3; a weak D match, TRBD1 (6 bases). The CDR3 contains 13 residues. Trimming shortened V by 3 bases and J by 0 bases, and 7 bases separated the two germline ends. CDR1 is GTSNPN, CDR2 SVGIG, per germline (reference sequence). This CDR3 is CAWRQGSTDTQYF. For the CDR3, the DNA is TGTGCCTGGAGACAGGGTAGCACAGATACGCAGTATTTT.

The rearrangement uses TRBV7-2 and TRBJ1-1; perhaps TRBD1 as D (5 bases). The CDR3 has 13 residues. Germline lookup yields CDR1 SGHTA and CDR2 FQGNSA. Trimming removed 6 bases at V and 3 bases at J, with 11 bases between. The CDR3: CASRVQGDTEAFF. The CDR3 bases are TGTGCCAGCAGAGTCCAGGGTGACACTGAAGCTTTCTTT.

Only one count was recorded for this clone. The CDR3 bases are TGTGCCAGCAGCCAAGTATCGGCTGATACGCAGTATTTT. This translates into CASSQVSADTQYF. V gene TRBV14 combines with J gene TRBJ2-3; D not resolved. Germline assignment: CDR1 SGHDN and CDR2 FVKESK. The V end was cut by 1 base, the J end by 6 bases, with 8 bases between. The CDR3 has 13 amino acids.

The genes are TRBV11-3 and TRBJ2-5, with D unclear. The CDR3 runs 14 residues. CDR1 and CDR2 from the germline V gene are SGHNT and YENEEA. V lost 2 bases to trimming and J lost 3 bases, with 10 bases between them. The CDR3 region has the DNA TGTGCCAGCAGCTTACAGAGCGCAAAAGAGACCCAGTACTTC. Translated: CASSLQSAKETQYF.

The chain uses TRBV19 and TRBJ2-7; 12 nucleotides align to TRBD1. The CDR3 is 17 residues long. Germline lookup yields CDR1 LNHDA and CDR2 SQIVND (reference sequence). Unmatched junction bases numbered 6, after V lost 1 base and J lost 2 bases. The CDR3 nucleotides read TGTGCCAGTAGTATAGGCCTGGGACAGGGGGCGGCCTACGAGCAGTACTTC. This gives the protein CASSIGLGQGAAYEQYF. The whole variable domain, remainder taken from reference TRBV19 and TRBJ2-7, is DGGITQSPKYLFRKEGQNVTLSCEQNLNHDAMYWYRQDPGQGLRLIYYSQIVNDFQKGDIAEGYSVSREKKESFPLTVTSAQKNPTAFYLCASSIGLGQGAAYEQYFGPGTRLTVT.

The rearrangement uses TRBV2 and TRBJ2-5; D unresolved. The CDR3 is 14 amino acids. The V end was cut by 7 bases, the J end by 5 bases, with 17 bases between. Germline assignment: CDR1 SNHLY and CDR2 FYNNEI. CDR3: CASIPDVLDETQYF. The CDR3 bases are TGTGCCAGCATTCCCGACGTCTTAGATGAGACCCAGTACTTC.

The chain recombines TRBV4-3 with TRBJ1-3; D ambiguous. The CDR3 extends over 16 amino acids. Germline assignment: CDR1 LGHNA and CDR2 YSLEER. Trimming took 1 base from V and 0 from J, leaving 10 bases between them. CDR3 bases: TGCGCCAGCAGCCAAGCTGGAGTAGGCTCTGGAAACACCATATATTTT. As protein: CASSQAGVGSGNTIYF.

This clone was observed a few times. The chain combines TRBV19 with TRBJ2-1, with no clear D. V lost 1 base and J 5 bases, leaving 9 bases between the germline ends. CDR1 is LNHDA and CDR2 is SQIVND in the germline V gene (reference sequence). This CDR3 spans 14 amino acids. The DNA of the CDR3 is TGTGCCAGTAGTATAGTATGGCAGAACAATGAGCAGTTCTTC. Translating it yields CASSIVWQNNEQFF.

This sequence joins TRBV18 and TRBJ2-7; D possibly uses TRBD1 or TRBD2 (5 bases each). The CDR3 is 15 residues long. V was trimmed by 2 bases and J by 0 bases, leaving 11 bases between them. Germline V gene data show CDR1 as KGHSH and CDR2 as LQKENI. CDR3 in amino acids: CASSPFEGNSYEQYF. For the CDR3, the DNA is TGTGCCAGCTCACCATTTGAGGGGAACTCCTACGAGCAGTACTTC.

Remarks on this clone: An end of the junction differs from the germline gene, which may be a read error. Written as DNA, the CDR3 is TGTGCTAGCAGCTACACCTCAGACTCGTCAGAGACCCAGTACTTC. Its protein is CASSYTSDSSETQYF. The chain links TRBV7-7 to TRBJ2-5; no firm D call. Germline V lookup: CDR1 SSHAT, CDR2 FNYEAQ (reference sequence). The CDR3 is 15 amino acids.

This clone has just a few counts. This chain uses TRBV30 with TRBJ2-7; 8 bases are a match to TRBD2. J gave up 7 bases and V 5 bases, and 16 bases lay outside the gene matches. The CDR3 consists of 15 residues. CDR1 GTSNPN and CDR2 SVGIG come from the germline V gene (reference sequence). CDR3 in DNA: TGTGCCTGGCGGGGGGGGGCAGGTGGTTTCGGAGAGCAGTACTTC. Translating gives CAWRGGAGGFGEQYF.